This TCR beta chain originates from a study of T cell responses to AZD1222 COVID-19 vaccine. Study results and limitations: Baseline antibody screening turned up just six seropositive AZD1222 recipients. Researchers report vaccine-associated CD4 TCRs spanning spike, with dominance at 160-218 and 743-854. Following two doses of AZD1222, Spike-specific TCR breadth and depth rose.

Using immunoSEQ multiplex PCR, the repertoire was profiled, and TCRdb retains in-frame clones only, with some absent. In the table there are about 110,000 clones, about 90% of which are singletons. A note on this clone: Its target is unknown.

Germline CDR1 SGHDN, CDR2 FVKESK. V dropped 0 bases and J dropped 8 bases, with 13 bases sitting between them. This CDR3 spans 15 amino acids. Specimen: peripheral blood, collected on day 0 of AZD1222 vaccination. The clonotype originates from an adult in good health. The V and J genes are TRBV14 and TRBJ1-4, with no clear D. The CDR3 spells CASSQDLGRGEKLFF. The CDR3 DNA sequence: TGTGCCAGCAGCCAAGATCTGGGCAGAGGAGAAAAACTGTTTTTT.